The 5 T cell receptor beta chains below come from one sample, sequenced in a study of blood T cell repertoires in COVID-19. The data were produced by immunoSEQ multiplex PCR, yet TCRdb's version contains in-frame clones alone and is incomplete. The sample yields more than 15,000 clones, 70% to 90% seen once. The specimen was peripheral blood. The receptors were gathered from a man between 40 and 49 years old with active COVID-19.

The CDR3 DNA reads as TGCGCCAGCAGCCCCCACTCGGGAGACACTGAAGCTTTCTTT. Encoded protein: CASSPHSGDTEAFF. This chain uses TRBV5-1 with TRBJ1-1; D gene unclear. Trimming stripped 4 bases from V and 3 bases from J, with 13 bases between. Looked up from germline, CDR1 is SGHRS and CDR2 is YFSETQ. The CDR3 runs 14 residues.

The V and J genes are TRBV7-2 and TRBJ2-3; unclear D gene. Trimming stripped 5 bases from V and 2 bases from J, with 11 bases between. Germline loops: CDR1 SGHTA, CDR2 FQGNSA. The CDR3 covers 14 residues. CDR3: CASSLRDNTDTQYF. For the CDR3, the DNA is TGTGCCAGCAGCCTACGCGACAACACAGATACGCAGTATTTT.

This rearrangement joins TRBV7-9 to TRBJ2-1; the match to TRBD1 covers 9 bases. CDR3 length: 12 amino acids. Per the germline V gene, CDR1 is SEHNR and CDR2 is FQNEAQ (reference sequence). V lost 5 bases and J lost 10; bases outside the gene matches: 3. CDR3 nucleotide sequence: TGTGCCAGCAGCGGTGGGACAGGGGAGCAGTTCTTC. Protein: CASSGGTGEQFF. The variable domain in full, completed from reference TRBV7-9 and TRBJ2-1, reads DTGVSQNPRHKITKRGQNVTFRCDPISEHNRLYWYRQTLGQGPEFLTYFQNEAQLEKSRLLSDRFSAERPKGSFSTLEIQRTEQGDSAMYLCASSGGTGEQFFGPGTRLTVL.

The chain has TRBV25-1 and TRBJ2-5; D unresolved. CDR1 is MGHDK, CDR2 SYGVNS, per germline. V lost 2 bases and J lost 1, with 11 bases in between. The CDR3 covers 15 residues. Here the CDR3 DNA reads TGTGCCAGCAGTGAAAGAGGCAGCGCCCAAGAGACCCAGTACTTC. It encodes CASSERGSAQETQYF.

The chain couples TRBV20-1 to TRBJ2-1; the D is unclear. This CDR3 contains 17 residues. Looked up from germline, CDR1 is DFQATT and CDR2 is SNEGSKA (reference sequence). Trimming removed 3 bases at V and 0 bases at J, with 18 bases between. The CDR3 DNA reads as TGCAGTGCTAGTTCCTCCCTTCTTGAGAACTCCTACAATGAGCAGTTCTTC. Translating gives CSASSSLLENSYNEQFF.